This TCR beta chain was sequenced for a study of shared clonotypes between healthy human individuals. Repertoires were generated with immunoSEQ multiplex PCR, while TCRdb's copy carries only in-frame clones and drops some. The data show 1.5 million to 2.5 million clones, about 95% seen once. V lost 2 bases and J 4 bases, leaving 15 bases between the germline ends. The CDR3 length is 16 residues. Germline loops: CDR1 MNHEY, CDR2 SMNVEV (reference sequence). CD8 cells regarded as naive lacked CD45RO, were positively chosen for CCR7, and omitted terminally differentiated effector memory CD45RA+ cells. The TCR was taken from a man between 18 and 35 years old in good health. The material sequenced was naive CD8+ T cells sorted from blood. The chain is built from TRBV27 and TRBJ2-1, with no clear D. Here the CDR3 DNA reads TGTGCCAGCAGTTTAATCCCACGGGTTCCTTACAATGAGCAGTTCTTC. Its translation is CASSLIPRVPYNEQFF.